The entry below describes one T cell receptor (beta chain). Its antigen is not identified. The source of the sample is a study of cytomegalovirus exposure and HLA in healthy donors. Notes on the study in general: TCR association rates varied by HLA locus in a later analysis, with DRB1 highest and HLA-C lowest. The study dropped some indistinguishable V segments, TRBV6-2 and TRBV6-3 among them.

Germline CDR1 is WSHSY and CDR2 is SAAADI. The CDR3 is 15 amino acids. V was shortened by 3 bases and J by 1 base, with 10 bases between the two germline ends. Use of 60 Vbeta and 13 Jbeta primers characterized the PCR. The protocol was immunoSEQ multiplex PCR, while the TCRdb copy is restricted to in-frame clones and leaves out a portion. This table lists about 140,000 clones. The sample comprised PBMCs. The receptor's source is a woman aged 18-30 years in good health and CMV-seronegative. This chain joins TRBV10-2 and TRBJ1-5, with D possibly being TRBD1 (5 bases). The CDR3 DNA follows: TGCGCCAGCAGTGAAATGGGGGGAAGCAATCAGCCCCAGCATTTT. This encodes CASSEMGGSNQPQHF.